This passage covers 22 T cell receptor beta chains from one sample sequenced in a study of CD8 T cells in ankylosing spondylitis. Each CDR3 protein gets one entry after TCRdb re-called the 5' RACE reads with MiXCR. The sample holds about 220,000 distinct CDR3 sequences, about 10% seen once. The specimen sequenced was blood, either unsorted or a sorted T cell fraction (not recorded which). These receptors were obtained from a male donor with ankylosing spondylitis or in good health (not recorded which).

This clonotype was seen many times. V gene TRBV13 combines with J gene TRBJ2-3; tentatively, D is TRBD1 or TRBD2 (5 bases each). Per germline, CDR1 PRHDT and CDR2 FYEKMQ (reference sequence). V was trimmed by 1 base and J by 6 bases, leaving 8 bases between them. The CDR3 length is 13 residues. The CDR3 DNA reads TGTGCCAGCAGCTTAGTGGGGGACGATACGCAGTATTTT. This sequence encodes CASSLVGDDTQYF.

The gene calls are TRBV7-9 and TRBJ1-1; 10 bases match TRBD1. Germline CDR1 and CDR2: SEHNR and FQNEAQ (reference sequence). V was clipped by 5 bases and J by 10 bases; unmatched bases: 10. The CDR3 contains 14 residues. CDR3 region: CASSRTGQGLRAFF. For the CDR3, the DNA is TGTGCCAGCAGCCGCACGGGACAGGGGTTGAGAGCTTTCTTT.

This clonotype was observed at least ten times. V and J are TRBV6-1 and TRBJ2-4; the match to TRBD1 covers 8 bases. V lost 6 bases to trimming and J lost 8 bases; unmatched junction nucleotides: 6. From germline, CDR1 is MNHNS and CDR2 SASEGT. The CDR3 length is 13 residues. The CDR3 sequence is CASRPGQGYIQYF. The CDR3 coding sequence is TGTGCCAGCAGACCCGGACAGGGTTACATTCAGTACTTC.

This clonotype was counted at least ten times. Possible read error: a much larger clone is one base away. The chain's CDR3 is CASSSPETQYF. Here the CDR3 DNA reads TGTGCCAGCAGCTCCCCAGAGACCCAGTACTTC. This chain connects TRBV28 to TRBJ2-5; D remains ambiguous. V was cut by 6 bases and J by 4 bases, with 6 bases left in between. Germline CDR1 MDHEN, CDR2 SYDVKM. The CDR3 loop spans 11 amino acids.

There are many counts of this clonotype. This chain connects TRBV20-1 to TRBJ2-7, with D perhaps TRBD1 or TRBD2 (5 bases each). The CDR3 runs to 14 residues. V was shortened by 0 bases and J by 0 bases, with 9 bases between the two germline ends. Germline V CDR1 and CDR2: DFQATT, SNEGSKA (reference sequence). CDR3 bases: TGCAGTGCTAGAGAATCGGGGCTCTCCTACGAGCAGTACTTC. Amino acids: CSARESGLSYEQYF.

This clonotype was observed at least ten times. The chain couples TRBV20-1 to TRBJ2-6, with D tentatively TRBD1 (5 bases). This CDR3 is built from 14 residues. Germline CDR1 is DFQATT and CDR2 is SNEGSKA (reference sequence). Trimming removed 3 bases from V and 2 bases from J, with 8 bases in between. The CDR3 DNA follows: TGCAGTGCTAGGGGGCTAGCTGGGGCCAACGTCCTGACTTTC. Protein sequence: CSARGLAGANVLTF.

This clonotype was seen more than once but under ten times. The chain combines TRBV5-5 with TRBJ1-5, with unresolved D. This CDR3 is 13 amino acids long. V was trimmed by 2 bases and J by 6 bases, leaving 9 bases between them. The germline gives CDR1 SGHKS, CDR2 YYEKEE (reference sequence). The CDR3 loop reads CASSLEGSQPQHF. The CDR3 DNA follows: TGTGCCAGCAGCTTAGAGGGTAGTCAGCCCCAGCATTTT.

This chain links TRBV13 with TRBJ2-4; TRBD1 might be the D (5 bases). There are 14 residues in the CDR3. The ends were cut back, 9 bases at V and 0 bases at J, with 12 bases in the middle. CDR1 PRHDT and CDR2 FYEKMQ come from the germline V gene (reference sequence). The CDR3 protein is CASNRNLAKNIQYF. In DNA form, the CDR3 reads TGTGCCAGTAACAGGAATCTAGCCAAAAACATTCAGTACTTC.

In this sample, this clonotype turned up a few times. The chain recombines TRBV20-1 with TRBJ1-6; D is ambiguous. The CDR3 is made up of 12 amino acids. The germline CDR1 and CDR2 sequences are DFQATT and SNEGSKA (reference sequence). V was trimmed by 6 bases and J by 6 bases, leaving 9 bases between them. The CDR3 protein is CSAGPGNSPLHF. The CDR3 DNA follows: TGCAGTGCCGGGCCGGGTAATTCACCCCTCCACTTT.

This clonotype has a count of ten or more. The chain uses TRBV9 and TRBJ2-3; D unresolved. Germline V gene sequence: CDR1 SGDLS, CDR2 YYNGEE. V gave up 0 bases and J gave up 3 bases, with 11 bases separating them. The CDR3 contains 15 residues. The CDR3 is CASSVGALGTDTQYF. CDR3 nucleotide sequence: TGTGCCAGCAGCGTAGGGGCCCTGGGGACAGATACGCAGTATTTT.

This clonotype turned up a few times. The chain links TRBV27 to TRBJ2-3; the D is unclear. The CDR3 has 16 amino acids. Germline loops: CDR1 MNHEY, CDR2 SMNVEV (reference sequence). Trimming cost V 5 bases and J 0 bases, with 15 bases left between them. CDR3 amino acids: CASSGLETASTDTQYF. The CDR3 DNA sequence: TGTGCCAGCAGTGGGTTAGAGACGGCTAGCACAGATACGCAGTATTTT.

This clonotype was detected ten times or more. The J gene is TRBJ2-5, the V gene TRBV28; D is undetermined. The CDR3 has 14 residues. CDR1 and CDR2 from the germline V gene are MDHEN and SYDVKM. V was cut by 6 bases and J by 5 bases, with 16 bases left in between. The CDR3 coding sequence is TGTGCCAGCAGCCCAATAGAGGAATTGGAGACCCAGTACTTC. Amino acid sequence: CASSPIEELETQYF.

This clonotype has a count of ten or more. The CDR3 DNA is TGTGCCACCGTAGCGGACTCGAGCTCCTACAATGAGCAGTTCTTC. Encoded protein: CATVADSSSYNEQFF. The genes are TRBV10-3 and TRBJ2-1; a possible D gene is TRBD2 (6 bases). V lost 10 bases and J 0 bases, leaving 16 bases between the germline ends. Germline CDR1 reads ENHRY; CDR2 reads SYGVKD. The CDR3 is 15 residues long.

This rearrangement joins TRBV27 to TRBJ2-7, with TRBD2 as a possible D gene (7 bases). The germline CDR1 and CDR2 sequences are MNHEY and SMNVEV (reference sequence). The CDR3 contains 17 residues. Trimming cost V 0 bases and J 6 bases, with 21 bases left between them. CDR3 coding DNA: TGTGCCAGCAGTTTATCCGGTTTTCGGGGGGCGGGGTCCGAGCAGTACTTC. Its protein product is CASSLSGFRGAGSEQYF.

This clonotype was picked up many times. The CDR3 DNA is TGCGCCAGCAGCGAAACAGGGAACACCGGGGAGCTGTTTTTT. The encoded protein is CASSETGNTGELFF. The rearrangement joins TRBV5-1 to TRBJ2-2, with TRBD1 as a possible D gene (5 bases). V gave up 4 bases and J gave up 1 base, with 8 bases separating them. Germline V gene lookup returns CDR1 SGHRS and CDR2 YFSETQ. The CDR3 is 14 residues long.

This clonotype has ten or more counts. The chain carries TRBV4-1 and TRBJ2-1, with D maybe TRBD1 (6 bases). V lost 6 bases and J 0 bases, leaving 12 bases between the germline ends. In germline, CDR1 is MGHRA, CDR2 YSYEKL. The CDR3 is made up of 15 amino acids. The chain's CDR3 is CASRLDRSSYNEQFF. In DNA, the CDR3 is TGCGCCAGCAGACTCGACAGGAGCTCCTACAATGAGCAGTTCTTC.

V usage is TRBV29-1 and J usage is TRBJ1-2; 7 positions match TRBD1. V lost 0 bases, J lost 5 bases, and 6 bases stayed unmatched. In germline, CDR1 is SQVTM, CDR2 ANQGSEA. The CDR3 covers 14 residues. The CDR3 DNA reads as TGCAGCGTTGAAGAATTTCGACAGGGATATGGCTACACCTTC. Translating it yields CSVEEFRQGYGYTF.

In its sample, this clonotype was seen many times. The rearrangement uses TRBV12-3 or TRBV12-4 and TRBJ1-2, with TRBD1 matching over 10 bases. J lost 7 bases, V lost 6 bases, and 5 bases had no gene match. This CDR3 region has 13 residues. CDR3 protein: CASSRGQGSGYTF. As DNA, the CDR3 is TGTGCCAGCAGCCGGGGACAGGGGTCTGGCTACACCTTC.

This clonotype was found many times. The chain recombines TRBV20-1 with TRBJ2-7, with 10 positions matching TRBD1. The V gene end was trimmed by 4 bases and the J gene end by 5 bases; junction bases not matched to a gene: 2. Germline values: CDR1 DFQATT, CDR2 SNEGSKA (reference sequence). The length of the CDR3 is 12 residues. The CDR3 region has the DNA TGCAGTGCTAACGGACAGGGGGACGAGCAGTACTTC. Translation gives CSANGQGDEQYF.

This clonotype turned up a few times. The chain is built from TRBV5-6 and TRBJ2-1, with D perhaps given as TRBD1 or TRBD2 (6 bases each). The V and J ends lost 4 bases and 6 bases respectively, with 20 bases between them. Germline V gene sequence: CDR1 SGHDT, CDR2 YYEEEE. There are 16 residues in the CDR3. CDR3 bases: TGTGCCAGCAGCGCCCCGTGGGGGCTAGCGTCCAATGAGCAGTTCTTC. Translated, it gives CASSAPWGLASNEQFF.

The sample holds a few counts of this clonotype. This chain links TRBV5-1 with TRBJ2-5; D is possibly TRBD2 (6 bases). The germline V gene has CDR1 SGHRS and CDR2 YFSETQ. Deletions cut 0 bases from V and 5 bases from J, with 14 bases between. The CDR3 runs 15 residues. CDR3 nucleotides: TGCGCCAGCAGCTTGGGCCCTACGGGGGAGGAGACCCAGTACTTC. It codes for CASSLGPTGEETQYF.

This clonotype was counted ten times or more. The gene calls are TRBV7-8 and TRBJ2-7; D is perhaps TRBD1 or TRBD2 (5 bases each). CDR3 length: 18 amino acids. V dropped 1 base and J dropped 4 bases, with 23 bases sitting between them. Germline V gene lookup returns CDR1 SGHVS and CDR2 FQNEAQ. CDR3 protein: CASSLDFQGALWGYEQYF. The CDR3, as DNA: TGTGCCAGCAGCTTAGATTTCCAGGGAGCCCTGTGGGGGTACGAGCAGTACTTC.